Ten or more counts support the clone carrying this T cell receptor beta chain. Its target is unknown. Time point reported: persistent/refractory GD, antithyroid drugs over 5 years with positive TRAb. PBMCs were the source of the RNA used for TCR sequencing. This sample is drawn from a study of regulatory T cells in long-lasting Graves disease. Study background: Over 5 years on antithyroid drugs plus positive TSH receptor antibodies marked Graves' disease as persistent. Study outcomes and limitations: Repertoires from persistent disease leaned toward TRBV28, TRBJ1-2 and TRBJ2-5. TCR diversity was lower in persistent Graves' patients (versus newly diagnosed ones). The study found persistent patients shared more public clonotypes (2,741) than new patients (around 870).

Building of the TCR beta libraries involved iRepertoire HTBI primers and Arm-PCR of CDR3 regions. TCRdb re-called the multiplex PCR reads through MiXCR, storing one row per CDR3 protein. The data hold about 430,000 distinct CDR3 sequences, with 21% observed a single time. This CDR3 region has 15 residues. CDR1 and CDR2 from the germline V gene are LGHDT and YNNKEL (reference sequence). Trimming stripped 4 bases from V and 1 base from J, with 13 bases between. The source of this sequence is a female donor with Graves disease. The J gene is TRBJ2-5, the V gene TRBV3-1; D unclear. Sequencing was performed on peripheral blood mononuclear cells (PBMCs), taken when the disease was refractory, from a patient treated with antithyroid drugs. This CDR3 reads CASSPPVGPQETQYF. DNA of the CDR3: TGTGCCAGCAGCCCGCCGGTTGGCCCCCAAGAGACCCAGTACTTC.